Listed below are T cell receptor beta chains from one sample, sequenced in a study of T-cell memory formation after mild COVID-19. In TCRdb, the 5' RACE reads were re-called with MiXCR into one record per CDR3 protein. The table has 6,500 to 9,000 distinct CDR3 sequences, approximately 33% seen once. What was sequenced was PBMCs or a T cell subset sorted from them (not recorded which). The source of these receptors is an adult woman who had mild COVID-19 (a few samples of this study predate the infection). Cell type and time point are not known. The CDR3 runs from the conserved cysteine through the conserved F or W. The D gene is left open where the match is weak. Part of the rows lack a size; the others show once, few, many or a class for expanded clones.

>many|TRBJ2-5|-|TRBV10-3
TGTGCCATCAGTGAGGCCGCAAGGGCGGCGGGCCAAGAGACCCAGTACTTC
CAISEAARAAGQETQYF
>-|TRBJ2-1|TRBD1|TRBV5-1
TGCGCCAGCAGCTTGGGGACAGGGGATGAGCAGTTCTTC
CASSLGTGDEQFF
>many|TRBJ1-6|-|TRBV7-9
TGTGCCAGCAGCTTAAATTCACCCCTCCACTTT
CASSLNSPLHF
>-|TRBJ2-1|TRBD2|TRBV20-1
TGCAGTGCCCTGGGGACTAGCGGGAGGATCGTTTACAATGAGCAGTTCTTC
CSALGTSGRIVYNEQFF
>many|TRBJ2-7|TRBD2|TRBV27
TGTGCCAGCAGTTTAGCCGGGGGGAGTCCCTACGAGCAGTACTTC
CASSLAGGSPYEQYF
>many|TRBJ1-5|-|TRBV12-3/TRBV12-4
TGTGCCAGCAGTTTAGTCCCTCAGCCCCAGCATTTT
CASSLVPQPQHF
>many|TRBJ1-2|-|TRBV7-9
TGTGCCAGCAGCTTAATGCGTGTTTGGGTAGGGGAAGCTAACTATGGCTACACCTTC
CASSLMRVWVGEANYGYTF
>-|TRBJ2-7|-|TRBV4-3
TGCGCCAGCAGCCTTTGGGGGGCTAGCGGTACCTACGAGCAGTACTTC
CASSLWGASGTYEQYF
>many|TRBJ2-7|TRBD1|TRBV18
TGTGCCAGCTCACAAGACAGGGGGAGGACCTACGAGCAGTACTTC
CASSQDRGRTYEQYF
>many|TRBJ2-2|-|TRBV6-6
TGTGCCAGCAGTTACTCGTGGGGTGCCGGGGAGCTGTTTTTT
CASSYSWGAGELFF
>-|TRBJ2-3|TRBD2|TRBV20-1
TGCAGTGCAATACTAGCGGACACAGATACGCAGTATTTT
CSAILADTDTQYF
>-|TRBJ1-2|-|TRBV7-9
TGTGCCAGCAGCTTAGATAGCTATGGCTACACCTTC
CASSLDSYGYTF
>medium-sized|TRBJ1-5|-|TRBV19
TGTGCCAGTAGTATAGTTCACGGATACAATCAGCCCCAGCATTTT
CASSIVHGYNQPQHF
>many|TRBJ2-5|-|TRBV5-4
TGTGCCAGCAGCTACCCGGGGCTCGGAGGAGAGACCCAGTACTTC
CASSYPGLGGETQYF
>medium-sized|TRBJ1-2|-|TRBV7-3
TGTGCCAGCAGCTCCCTGGGGGGAACGAGAGTCTATGGCTACACCTTC
CASSSLGGTRVYGYTF
>-|TRBJ1-2|-|TRBV12-3/TRBV12-4
TGTGCCACCAGTTTCCGAATCCAAGAGGCGCTGGGGTTTTTCAGCTACACCTTC
CATSFRIQEALGFFSYTF
>many|TRBJ2-7|TRBD1|TRBV5-4
TGTGCCAGCAGCTTGGGACTCGTTACCGGACAGGGCCTGAGGGAGCAGTACTTC
CASSLGLVTGQGLREQYF
>many|TRBJ2-7|-|TRBV5-4
TGTGCCAGCAGCGTCCGGGACGCCTACGAGCAGTACTTC
CASSVRDAYEQYF
>-|TRBJ2-1|-|TRBV12-3/TRBV12-4
TGTGCCAGCACCCCCCGACGGGGTGAGCAGTTCTTC
CASTPRRGEQFF
>many|TRBJ1-2|TRBD1|TRBV18
TGTGCCAGCTCACCCACAAGAGGGGGCGAAATCGGCTACACCTTC
CASSPTRGGEIGYTF
>many|TRBJ1-3|-|TRBV3-1
TGTGCCAGCAGCCAAGTTCCCAGGGGAAACACCATATATTTT
CASSQVPRGNTIYF
>once|TRBJ2-3|-|TRBV7-2
TGTGCCAGCAGCTTACGCGCAGATACGCAGTATTTT
CASSLRADTQYF
>-|TRBJ2-7|-|TRBV30
TGTGCCTGGACCCCGACCACCCACGAGCAGTACTTC
CAWTPTTHEQYF
>many|TRBJ2-2|-|TRBV12-3/TRBV12-4
TGTGCCAGCAGTTTGGACAGCCGGGAGCTGTTTTTT
CASSLDSRELFF
>many|TRBJ2-7|-|TRBV21-1
TGTGCCAGCAGCAAAAGGGCTTGGGGACACAGGGGAGTATACGAGCAGTACTTC
CASSKRAWGHRGVYEQYF
>many|TRBJ2-3|TRBD1|TRBV7-9
TGTGCCAGCAGCTTAACTCGGACAGGGAAAACAGATACGCAGTATTTT
CASSLTRTGKTDTQYF
>many|TRBJ1-2|TRBD1|TRBV4-1
TGCGCCAGCAGCCCGACAGGGGAGAACTATGGCTACACCTTC
CASSPTGENYGYTF
>many|TRBJ2-1|TRBD2|TRBV27
TGTGCCAGCAGTACTAGCGGGTGGAGCTCCTACAATGAGCAGTTCTTC
CASSTSGWSSYNEQFF
>many|TRBJ2-1|-|TRBV3-1
TGTGCCAGCAGCCCTAGGGGCGGTAGCTCCTACAATGAGCAGTTCTTC
CASSPRGGSSYNEQFF
>medium-sized|TRBJ2-1|TRBD2|TRBV5-1
TGCGCCAGCAGCCAGAGGGTAGGACTAGCGGCCCTCTCCTACAATGAGCAGTTCTTC
CASSQRVGLAALSYNEQFF
>many|TRBJ1-4|-|TRBV6-6
TGTGCCAGCAGATCAGGGAGTAATGAAAAACTGTTTTTT
CASRSGSNEKLFF
>medium-sized|TRBJ2-1|-|TRBV24-1
TGTGCCACCAGTTCGCGGATACTCTCCTACAATGAGCAGTTCTTC
CATSSRILSYNEQFF
>-|TRBJ1-1|-|TRBV20-1
TGCAGTGCTAGAGACTCGGGAGGTTTGGGATTGAAGACTGAAGCTTTCTTT
CSARDSGGLGLKTEAFF
>many|TRBJ2-7|-|TRBV7-9
TGTGCCAGCACCCTGACAGACAGCTCCTACGAGCAGTACTTC
CASTLTDSSYEQYF
>many|TRBJ2-7|TRBD2|TRBV20-1
TGCAGTGCTAGAGATGGAGAACTAGGGACTAGCGGGGGAAAACCCTACGAGCAGTACTTC
CSARDGELGTSGGKPYEQYF
>many|TRBJ1-1|-|TRBV5-1
TGCGCCAGCAGCTCCACAGGGAAGGGGGGGGACACTGAAGCTTTCTTT
CASSSTGKGGDTEAFF
>medium-sized|TRBJ2-1|-|TRBV27
TGTGCCAGCACCACCGGGGATGGGAATGAGCAGTTCTTC
CASTTGDGNEQFF
>many|TRBJ1-1|TRBD1|TRBV7-9
TGTGCCAGCAGCTCACCCTCTTTGACAGGGAGTATCTCTGAAGCTTTCTTT
CASSSPSLTGSISEAFF
>-|TRBJ2-4|TRBD1|TRBV5-6
TGTGCCAGCAAGAGGACAGGGGCCAAAAACATTCAGTACTTC
CASKRTGAKNIQYF
>medium-sized|TRBJ2-5|TRBD1|TRBV5-1
TGCGCCAGCAGCTCGACAGGGGGAAGCCAAGAGACCCAGTACTTC
CASSSTGGSQETQYF
>many|TRBJ1-2|TRBD1|TRBV5-1
TGCGCCAGCAGCTTGGGGACAGGGGGCTACGATGGCTACACCTTC
CASSLGTGGYDGYTF
>-|TRBJ2-5|-|TRBV7-2
TGTGCCAGCAGTCGGGGGTACCAAGAGACCCAGTACTTC
CASSRGYQETQYF
>-|TRBJ2-3|TRBD1|TRBV12-3/TRBV12-4
TGTGCCAGCAGTTTAGGACAGGGGGTCACAGATACGCAGTATTTT
CASSLGQGVTDTQYF
>-|TRBJ2-5|-|TRBV29-1
TGCAGCGTTTTGACAGCGGCAGAGACCCAGTACTTC
CSVLTAAETQYF
>-|TRBJ2-7|-|TRBV27
TGTGCCAGCAGTTTATCGGCGGGCGCAACCTACGAGCAGTACTTC
CASSLSAGATYEQYF